This T cell receptor beta chain appears in the sequencing data of a study of control samples from healthy donors and cancer patients. The V gene's germline CDR1 is MGHDK and CDR2 SYGVNS. Trimming cost V 4 bases and J 5 bases, with 11 bases left between them. The CDR3 consists of 14 residues. Data came from immunoSEQ multiplex PCR; TCRdb stores just in-frame clones and leaves some out. The table has about 100,000 clones, approximately 84% seen once. The J gene is TRBJ1-4, the V gene TRBV25-1; D call uncertain. This receptor was taken from a woman between 45 and 60 years old in good health. The sequenced sample was blood. CDR3 loop: CASSVPGENEKLFF. CDR3 bases: TGTGCCAGCAGTGTGCCCGGGGAGAATGAAAAACTGTTTTTT.